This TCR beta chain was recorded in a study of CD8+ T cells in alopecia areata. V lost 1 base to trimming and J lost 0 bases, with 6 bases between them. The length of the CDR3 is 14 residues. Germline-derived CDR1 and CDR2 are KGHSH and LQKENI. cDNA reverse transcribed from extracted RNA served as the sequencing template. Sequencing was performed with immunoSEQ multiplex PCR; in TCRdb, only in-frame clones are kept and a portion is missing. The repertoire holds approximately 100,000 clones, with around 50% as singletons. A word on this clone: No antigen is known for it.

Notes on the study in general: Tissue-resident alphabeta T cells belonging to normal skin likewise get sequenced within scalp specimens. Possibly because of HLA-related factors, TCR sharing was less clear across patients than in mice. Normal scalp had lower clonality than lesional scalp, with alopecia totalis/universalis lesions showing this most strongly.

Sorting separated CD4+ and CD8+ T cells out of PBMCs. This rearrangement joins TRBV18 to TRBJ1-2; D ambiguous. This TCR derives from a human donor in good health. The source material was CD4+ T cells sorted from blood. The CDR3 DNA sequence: TGTGCCAGCTCACCACAGGATGCTAACTATGGCTACACCTTC. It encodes CASSPQDANYGYTF.